This record concerns one TCR beta chain sequence. Its specificity is not known. This CDR3 region has 14 residues. Trimming took 5 bases from V and 2 from J, leaving 13 bases between them. In germline, CDR1 is MDHEN, CDR2 SYDVKM. This record comes from a study of blood T cells in healthy people across ages. Study-wide results and limits: Whereas aged donors had fewer naive CD4+ cells, long-lived donors had more of them and higher diversity. Researchers judged that diversity estimates from one million T cells fell short of true values.

The second PCR ran about 7 to 12 cycles with a sample-barcoded 5' primer and J-beta primers. TCRdb re-called the 5' RACE reads through MiXCR, storing one row per CDR3 protein. The profile shows more than 900,000 distinct CDR3 sequences, 25% to 35% of them singletons. The sample also formed part of further work on T cells of mothers and their children.

The rearrangement links TRBV28 to TRBJ2-7; D uncertain. The sequenced material came from blood. This receptor was taken from a woman aged 40 to 55 in good health. CDR3 DNA sequence: TGTGCCAGCAGTGTGACGGACGCAACCTACGAGCAGTACTTC. Translated: CASSVTDATYEQYF.